This TCR beta chain stems from a study of cytomegalovirus exposure and HLA in healthy donors. Whole-study findings and limits: In a later analysis, TCR beta V- and J-gene trimming showed a link to a missense DCLRE1C variant. Earlier findings revealed that most TCR beta V segments proved productive either about 90% or about 30% of the time.

The PCR had 60 Vbeta and 13 Jbeta primers. The data were produced by immunoSEQ multiplex PCR, yet TCRdb's version contains in-frame clones alone and is incomplete. The table includes under 200,000 clones, roughly 75% detected once. The CDR3 has 15 amino acids. Unmatched junction bases numbered 10, after V lost 4 bases and J lost 7 bases. The germline V gene has CDR1 LNHDA and CDR2 SQIVND (reference sequence). The donors gave bone marrow, and they were healthy. A remark on this clone: What it binds is unknown.

Sequencing input: PBMCs. The clonotype originates from a man younger than 35 in good health and CMV-seronegative. The chain employs TRBV19 and TRBJ1-5, with 7 bases identical to TRBD1. This CDR3 reads CASSSPDRVGQPQHF. In nucleotides, the CDR3 is TGTGCCAGTAGTAGCCCCGACAGGGTTGGCCAGCCCCAGCATTTT.